This T cell receptor (beta chain) appears in the sequencing data of a study of T cell repertoires in cytomegalovirus infection. The CDR3 runs 13 residues. The trim removed 8 bases at V and 8 bases at J, leaving 10 bases unmatched. Germline V gives CDR1 SEHNR, CDR2 FQNEAQ (reference sequence). Using its own MiXCR run on the reads, TCRdb lists one record per CDR3 protein. The sample lists about 130,000 distinct CDR3 sequences; under 30% were seen once. In its sample, this clonotype was seen a few times. Its antigen is unidentified. The specimen sequenced was PBMCs, sequenced either directly or after in vitro stimulation (not recorded which). The receptor comes from a human donor in good health (CMV status not recorded). Some clones in this sample may be carry-over from other donors' samples. The chain joins TRBV7-9 to TRBJ1-2; 8 bases line up with TRBD1. CDR3 loop: CASVSGQGRGYTF. In DNA, the CDR3 is TGTGCCAGCGTCAGTGGACAGGGCCGCGGCTACACCTTC.